The 6 T cell receptor beta chains presented below share a single source sample, sequenced in a study of CD8 T cells in ankylosing spondylitis. Using its own MiXCR run on the 5' RACE reads, TCRdb lists one record per CDR3 protein. The sample lists under 250,000 distinct CDR3 sequences, roughly 25% seen once, with more than 6.5% in the top ten. Sequences were obtained from blood, either unsorted or a sorted T cell fraction (not recorded which). The receptors stem from a male donor with ankylosing spondylitis or in good health (not recorded which).

This clonotype was counted at least ten times. The CDR3 DNA sequence: TGTGCCAGCAGCCCAGAAGGGACTAGCGGGCCCTACAATGAGCAGTTCTTC. Its translation: CASSPEGTSGPYNEQFF. The genes are TRBV4-2 and TRBJ2-1; 12 positions match TRBD2. Per germline, CDR1 LGHNA and CDR2 YNFKEQ. V lost 4 bases and J lost 2; bases outside the gene matches: 6. The CDR3 covers 17 residues.

The V call is TRBV7-2, the J call TRBJ2-7; 8 bases are shared with TRBD2. V shed 5 bases and J 1 base; nucleotides not matched to a gene: 10. Germline CDR1 SGHTA, CDR2 FQGNSA. CDR3 size: 16 residues. As DNA, the CDR3 is TGTGCCAGCAGCGAGAGAAGCGGGAGTATTTCCTACGAGCAGTACTTC. Its protein product is CASSERSGSISYEQYF.

This clonotype was detected many times. The V gene is TRBV5-1, the J gene TRBJ2-1; 9 bases map to TRBD2. CDR3 length: 17 amino acids. In germline, CDR1 is SGHRS, CDR2 YFSETQ. Germline trimming cut 3 bases from V and 7 bases from J; bases unmatched to any gene: 14. The CDR3 nucleotides read TGCGCCAGCAGCTCGAAGATAGCGGGAGAGGCTAGTAATGAGCAGTTCTTC. Encoded protein: CASSSKIAGEASNEQFF.

V usage is TRBV18 and J usage is TRBJ2-4, with a weak D call TRBD2 (5 bases). Per the germline V gene, CDR1 is KGHSH and CDR2 is LQKENI. The CDR3 sequence is 15 residues long. V was shortened by 3 bases and J by 1 base, with 10 bases between the two germline ends. The CDR3 DNA follows: TGTGCCAGCTCACCTTACTCTAGCGCCAAAAACATTCAGTACTTC. This translates into CASSPYSSAKNIQYF.

This clonotype was observed a few times. The rearrangement links TRBV20-1 to TRBJ2-7, with D possibly TRBD2 on 6 matching bases. The CDR3 is made up of 15 amino acids. Trimming shortened V by 0 bases and J by 1 base, and 13 bases separated the two germline ends. Per the germline V gene, CDR1 is DFQATT and CDR2 is SNEGSKA (reference sequence). The CDR3 DNA follows: TGCAGTGCTAGAGATCGTGGGACTGGGTCCTACGAGCAGTACTTC. Amino acid sequence: CSARDRGTGSYEQYF.

The chain uses TRBV29-1 and TRBJ2-1; TRBD2 aligns across 9 bases. The V segment lost 5 bases and the J segment 3 bases; nucleotides outside the gene matches: 17. Germline V gene sequence: CDR1 SQVTM, CDR2 ANQGSEA. The CDR3 extends over 18 amino acids. This CDR3 is CSVLERKLAGGLYNEQFF. In nucleotides, the CDR3 is TGCAGCGTTTTAGAAAGGAAACTGGCGGGAGGGCTCTACAATGAGCAGTTCTTC.